This passage covers 2 T cell receptor beta chains from one sample sequenced in a study of radiotherapy plus CTLA-4 blockade in lung cancer. Here immunoSEQ multiplex PCR was the method, and the copy in TCRdb shows in-frame clones only, minus some. The data contain around 120,000 clones, 65% to 85% of them singletons. Here the sequenced sample was peripheral blood, taken from a patient treated with radiotherapy plus ipilimumab. The receptor set was obtained from a human donor with non-small cell lung cancer who had a partial response to radiotherapy plus ipilimumab.

This clone was detected only once. The CDR3 loop reads CASSLDQGLIYGYTF. DNA for the CDR3: TGTGCCAGCAGCTTAGACCAGGGCCTCATCTATGGCTACACCTTC. The V call is TRBV7-9, the J call TRBJ1-2, with TRBD1 as a possible D gene (5 bases). V lost 1 base and J 4 bases, leaving 13 bases between the germline ends. The CDR3 runs to 15 residues. Germline loops: CDR1 SEHNR, CDR2 FQNEAQ (reference sequence).

The rearrangement joins TRBV5-4 to TRBJ1-1; no clear D. The germline gives CDR1 SGHNT, CDR2 YYREEE (reference sequence). V gave up 4 bases and J gave up 5 bases, with 9 bases separating them. There are 12 residues in the CDR3. The CDR3 DNA sequence: TGTGCCAGCAGCCGCGGGGTGACTGAAGCTTTCTTT. It specifies CASSRGVTEAFF.